The entry that follows covers one TCR beta chain sequence. No base-level quality is on record; no much larger clone is a single base apart. The record originates from a study of T cells in tuberculosis (dated by TCRdb to about 2018). In the study overall: In the study, CD1B tetramers and high-throughput TCR immunosequencing were combined to characterize T cells specific for the mycobacterial lipid antigen glucose monomycolate (GMM). Broad study findings and their caveats: T cells binding the CD1B-GMM tetramer with low affinity may have been missed by the stringent sort gate.

PBMC were thawed, rested overnight, stained with GMM-loaded CD1B tetramer, a Live/Dead dye and anti-CD3, and then sorted on a FACS Aria II. The CD1B tetramers were loaded with C32 glucose monomycolate that had been purified from Rhodococcus equi. Before cryopreservation, the PBMC later used for tetramer sorting had been depleted of CD14-expressing monocytes as part of a separate study. From each donor, 95,000 to 100,000 tetramer-negative cells were sorted and were analyzed alongside the tetramer-positive cells. GMM-loaded CD1B tetramers were used to sort antigen-specific T cells from a few healthy South African adults. Because TCR-alpha and TCR-beta chains were sequenced unpaired, no information on chain pairing was available. The immunoSEQ multiplex PCR assay was used to generate TCR libraries, with TCR-beta and/or TCR-alpha/delta assays applied to each sample. The amplified TCR libraries were sequenced using the Illumina high-throughput platform. The original methods were these. Clustering and dimensionality reduction relied on pairwise TCRdist distances among GMM-specific receptors from T cells that were either sorted ex vivo or expanded in vitro. Sequence motifs defined by gene usage and CDR3 content were tested for enrichment in tetramer-positive versus tetramer-negative populations. TCRdb limited this immuneACCESS table to in-frame rearrangements with V and J called. A share of clones is missing; checked studies link under half to unresolved V genes, and the rest is unexplained. V, J and clone size are taken as reported in that table, and D and trimming were inferred from the DNA itself. This sample lists approximately 88,000 clones; roughly 90% were detected once. The ten largest clones take up around 2% of the sample.

For CDR1 and CDR2, the germline V gene (reference sequence) lists MNHEY and SMNVEV. The CDR3, from cysteine to phenylalanine, totals 15 residues. Just the 45-base CDR3 DNA is kept, in frame starting at base 1. From V the trimming removes 9 bases and from J it removes 4 bases, while the gene matches leave 7 bases of the junction unaccounted for. The V gene is TRBV27 and the J gene is TRBJ2-6; TRBD1 matches 9 bases in the middle. Sequencing was done on a sample of CD1b-GMM tetramer-negative cells sorted from PBMCs. Read against the paper, the sample's cell subset or site label means: T cells not binding CD1B-GMM tetramer, sorted from same donor. This TCR derives from an adult woman with latent tuberculosis. The sequence in DNA is TGTGCCAGTGCACAGGGGGCGGTGGGGGCCAACGTCCTGACTTTC. The encoded protein is CASAQGAVGANVLTF.